This is a list of T cell receptor beta chains from one sample in a study of blood T cell repertoires in COVID-19. Data came from immunoSEQ multiplex PCR; TCRdb stores just in-frame clones and leaves some out. The data contain approximately 150,000 clones, around 89% of them seen just once; the ten biggest clones take up approximately 3%. Specimen: peripheral blood. The origin of the receptors is a woman aged 60-75 years with active COVID-19. The CDR3 runs from the conserved cysteine through the conserved F or W. D genes are given only for firm matches. Part of the rows lack a size; the others show once, few, many or a class for expanded clones.

CDR3nt: TGTGCCAGCAGCCAAGTAGGGGGGGCGCGTAACACTGAAGCTTTCTTT; CDR3aa: CASSQVGGARNTEAFF; abundance: -; d_gene: -; v_gene: TRBV3-1/TRBV3-2; j_gene: TRBJ1-1
CDR3nt: TGTGCCAGCAGCTTAGCACCCCCGCCCGCCAGGTACCCCACAGATACGCAGTATTTT; CDR3aa: CASSLAPPPARYPTDTQYF; abundance: -; d_gene: -; v_gene: TRBV7-2; j_gene: TRBJ2-3
CDR3nt: TGTGCCAGCAGTTTCGGGACGTCGGGAGGGCCAGATACGCAGTATTTT; CDR3aa: CASSFGTSGGPDTQYF; abundance: -; d_gene: TRBD2; v_gene: TRBV27; j_gene: TRBJ2-3
CDR3nt: TGTGCCAGCAGGGCGGGACTAGCGGGAACGGGTGAGCAGTACTTC; CDR3aa: CASRAGLAGTGEQYF; abundance: -; d_gene: TRBD2; v_gene: TRBV6-5; j_gene: TRBJ2-7
CDR3nt: TGTGCCAGCAGCGACCGGGACAGACCGAACACCGGGGAGCTGTTTTTT; CDR3aa: CASSDRDRPNTGELFF; abundance: -; d_gene: TRBD1; v_gene: TRBV9; j_gene: TRBJ2-2
CDR3nt: TGTGCCAGCAGTTACCGCAGGGGGCATGGCTACACCTTC; CDR3aa: CASSYRRGHGYTF; abundance: -; d_gene: TRBD1; v_gene: TRBV6-5; j_gene: TRBJ1-2
CDR3nt: TGTGCCAGCAGTGAACTCGATACGCAGTATTTT; CDR3aa: CASSELDTQYF; abundance: -; d_gene: -; v_gene: TRBV6-1; j_gene: TRBJ2-3
CDR3nt: TGTGCCACAAACAAGATAAACACTGAAGCTTTCTTT; CDR3aa: CATNKINTEAFF; abundance: -; d_gene: -; v_gene: TRBV6-5; j_gene: TRBJ1-1
CDR3nt: TGCAGCTTCAGGGGCCCTTCAGGCTATGAGCAGTTCTTC; CDR3aa: CSFRGPSGYEQFF; abundance: -; d_gene: -; v_gene: TRBV29-1; j_gene: TRBJ2-1
CDR3nt: TGTGCCAGCAGTTTGCTGAGCACTGAAGCTTTCTTT; CDR3aa: CASSLLSTEAFF; abundance: -; d_gene: -; v_gene: TRBV12-3/TRBV12-4; j_gene: TRBJ1-1
CDR3nt: TGTGCCAGCAGCTCCGACTCCGAGCAGTACTTC; CDR3aa: CASSSDSEQYF; abundance: -; d_gene: -; v_gene: TRBV11-2; j_gene: TRBJ2-7
CDR3nt: TGTGCCAGCAGTTTTGGGGACGGGAGTAGGAAGACCCAGTACTTC; CDR3aa: CASSFGDGSRKTQYF; abundance: once; d_gene: -; v_gene: TRBV28; j_gene: TRBJ2-5
CDR3nt: TGTGCCACACAGGGATACACCGGGGAGCTGTTTTTT; CDR3aa: CATQGYTGELFF; abundance: -; d_gene: -; v_gene: TRBV28; j_gene: TRBJ2-2
CDR3nt: TGTGCCAGCAGCGTTGAACACGGGGTGACGGGCTCCTACAATGAGCAGTTCTTC; CDR3aa: CASSVEHGVTGSYNEQFF; abundance: -; d_gene: -; v_gene: TRBV9; j_gene: TRBJ2-1
CDR3nt: TGTGCCAGCAGCCGTCGGGAGGGGGAGACCCAGTACTTC; CDR3aa: CASSRREGETQYF; abundance: -; d_gene: TRBD2; v_gene: TRBV4-2; j_gene: TRBJ2-5
CDR3nt: TGTGCCAGCTCGCGAGGGTTGAACACTGAAGCTTTCTTT; CDR3aa: CASSRGLNTEAFF; abundance: once; d_gene: -; v_gene: TRBV18; j_gene: TRBJ1-1
CDR3nt: TGTGCCAGCAGCGTAGGTGGGACAGGGGGCTCACCCCTCCACTTT; CDR3aa: CASSVGGTGGSPLHF; abundance: -; d_gene: TRBD1; v_gene: TRBV7-9; j_gene: TRBJ1-6
CDR3nt: TGCGCCAGCAGGTTGGGGGGACAGGAGTCTGGGGCCAACGTCCTGACTTTC; CDR3aa: CASRLGGQESGANVLTF; abundance: -; d_gene: TRBD1; v_gene: TRBV5-1; j_gene: TRBJ2-6
CDR3nt: TGTGCCAGCAGCCGGATCCAGGGCCCGAACACTGAAGCTTTCTTT; CDR3aa: CASSRIQGPNTEAFF; abundance: -; d_gene: -; v_gene: TRBV7-9; j_gene: TRBJ1-1
CDR3nt: TGTGCCAGCAGCGCTTCTGGGGCCAACGTCCTGACTTTC; CDR3aa: CASSASGANVLTF; abundance: -; d_gene: -; v_gene: TRBV9; j_gene: TRBJ2-6
CDR3nt: TGCGCCAGCAGCTTGGGGGGGACAGCGAAAGGGGTCAATGAGCAGTTCTTC; CDR3aa: CASSLGGTAKGVNEQFF; abundance: -; d_gene: TRBD1; v_gene: TRBV5-1; j_gene: TRBJ2-1
CDR3nt: TGTGCCAGCAGCATGGGACAGGGGGCTGGCCCCCGATATGGCTACACCTTC; CDR3aa: CASSMGQGAGPRYGYTF; abundance: once; d_gene: -; v_gene: TRBV12-1; j_gene: TRBJ1-2
CDR3nt: TGCAGCGTTGTGGCGTGGGCCGGCACAGATACGCAGTATTTT; CDR3aa: CSVVAWAGTDTQYF; abundance: -; d_gene: -; v_gene: TRBV29-1; j_gene: TRBJ2-3
CDR3nt: TGTGCCACCAGGCCTCGACAGGGTAATGAAAAACTGTTTTTT; CDR3aa: CATRPRQGNEKLFF; abundance: once; d_gene: TRBD1; v_gene: TRBV7-9; j_gene: TRBJ1-4
CDR3nt: TGTGCCAGCAGCGGCCGCGGGACTAGACTCTACAATGAGCAGTTCTTC; CDR3aa: CASSGRGTRLYNEQFF; abundance: -; d_gene: TRBD2; v_gene: TRBV11-1; j_gene: TRBJ2-1
CDR3nt: TGCGCCAGCAGCGAAAGCGGGAGGGCCAACACCCAGTACTTC; CDR3aa: CASSESGRANTQYF; abundance: -; d_gene: TRBD2; v_gene: TRBV5-1; j_gene: TRBJ2-5
CDR3nt: TGTGCCAGCAGCCCGACAGGGGGTAGCCTGATCCTCTACGAGCAGTACTTC; CDR3aa: CASSPTGGSLILYEQYF; abundance: once; d_gene: TRBD1; v_gene: TRBV27; j_gene: TRBJ2-7
CDR3nt: TGTGCCAGCAGCGATCCGGGGGAGTTGCACATGGAGACCCAGTACTTC; CDR3aa: CASSDPGELHMETQYF; abundance: once; d_gene: -; v_gene: TRBV21-1; j_gene: TRBJ2-5
CDR3nt: TGTGCCAGCAGTCGCGACAGGGTTAATCAGCCCCAGCATTTT; CDR3aa: CASSRDRVNQPQHF; abundance: -; d_gene: TRBD1; v_gene: TRBV6-2/TRBV6-3; j_gene: TRBJ1-5